This T cell receptor beta chain was documented in a study of blood T cell repertoires in COVID-19. The wider study: The United States, Italy and Spain provided the acute and convalescent COVID-19 samples.

In the authors' methods: It was from reference gene primer amplification that nucleated cell counts were estimated. Assay used: immunoSEQ multiplex PCR; TCRdb lists only in-frame clones, some missing. Clone size and the V and J calls come from that table; the DNA yielded D and trimming. The repertoire holds more than 400,000 clones, around 91% seen once, with 0.6% in the top ten. This study enrolled people aged roughly 18 to 90 from roughly 24 US geographic areas. Cohorts were determined from participant-reported clinical history. Trimming left V 0 bases short and J 4 bases short, with 10 bases between. Germline-derived CDR1 and CDR2 are SGHNT and YYREEE (reference sequence). The CDR3 has 14 amino acids.

V and J are TRBV5-4 and TRBJ1-2, with D tentatively TRBD1 (5 bases). The sequenced sample was PBMCs or T cells enriched from blood (not recorded which). The sequence derives from a man younger than 35 who had recovered from COVID-19. The DNA of the CDR3 is TGTGCCAGCAGCTTGGTAGGGCAGGGCTATGGCTACACCTTC. Protein product: CASSLVGQGYGYTF.